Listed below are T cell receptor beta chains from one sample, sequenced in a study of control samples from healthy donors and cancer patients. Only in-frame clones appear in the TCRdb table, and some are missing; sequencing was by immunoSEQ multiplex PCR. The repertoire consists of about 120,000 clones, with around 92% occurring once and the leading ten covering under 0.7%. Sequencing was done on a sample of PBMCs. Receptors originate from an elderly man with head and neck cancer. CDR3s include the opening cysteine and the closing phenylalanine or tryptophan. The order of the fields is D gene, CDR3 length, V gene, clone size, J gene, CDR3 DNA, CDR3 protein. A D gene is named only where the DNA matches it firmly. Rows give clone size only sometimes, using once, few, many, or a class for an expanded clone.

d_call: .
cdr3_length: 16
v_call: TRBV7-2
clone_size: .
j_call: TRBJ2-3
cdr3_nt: TGTGCCAGCAGCTCCGGGGTAGGCAGAGCTTCAGATACGCAGTATTTT
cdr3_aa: CASSSGVGRASDTQYF

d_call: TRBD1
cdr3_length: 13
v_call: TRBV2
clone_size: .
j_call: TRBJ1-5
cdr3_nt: TGTGCCAGCTGGACAGGGAGTAATCAGCCCCAGCATTTT
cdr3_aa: CASWTGSNQPQHF

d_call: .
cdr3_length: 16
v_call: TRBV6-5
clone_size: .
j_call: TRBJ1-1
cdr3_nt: TGTGCCAGCAGTTACTCGATTGGGGGGATGAACACTGAAGCTTTCTTT
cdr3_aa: CASSYSIGGMNTEAFF

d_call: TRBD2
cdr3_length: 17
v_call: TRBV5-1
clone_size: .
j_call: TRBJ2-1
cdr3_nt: TGCGCCAGCAGCTCTACTAGCGGGAGGCTCAGGGTCAATGAGCAGTTCTTC
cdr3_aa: CASSSTSGRLRVNEQFF

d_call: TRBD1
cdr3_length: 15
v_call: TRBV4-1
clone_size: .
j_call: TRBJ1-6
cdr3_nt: TGCGCCAGCAGCCAGACCCAGGGGGCCAGGTCACCCCTCCACTTT
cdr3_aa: CASSQTQGARSPLHF

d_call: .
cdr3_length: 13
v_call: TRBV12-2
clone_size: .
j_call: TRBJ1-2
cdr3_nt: TGTGCAAGTCGCTTCGGACGGTTCTATGGCTACACCTTC
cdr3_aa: CASRFGRFYGYTF

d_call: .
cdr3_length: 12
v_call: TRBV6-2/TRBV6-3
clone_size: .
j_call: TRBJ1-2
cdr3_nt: TGTGCCAGCAGTTTTGACAGCTATGGCTACACCTTC
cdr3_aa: CASSFDSYGYTF

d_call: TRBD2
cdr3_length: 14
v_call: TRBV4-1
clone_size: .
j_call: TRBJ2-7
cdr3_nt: TGCGCCAGCAGCCAAGATCGGGGGGACTACGAGCAGTACTTC
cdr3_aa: CASSQDRGDYEQYF

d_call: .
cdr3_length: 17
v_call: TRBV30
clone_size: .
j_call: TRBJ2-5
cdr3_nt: TGTGCCTGGAGTAGGCGGACAGGGACTAGCAGGGGAGAGACCCAGTACTTC
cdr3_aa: CAWSRRTGTSRGETQYF

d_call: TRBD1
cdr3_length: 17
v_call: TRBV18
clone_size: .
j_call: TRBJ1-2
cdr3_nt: TGTGCCAGCTCACCGACAGGGACAGGGCAAGTGGGCTATGGCTACACCTTC
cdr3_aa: CASSPTGTGQVGYGYTF

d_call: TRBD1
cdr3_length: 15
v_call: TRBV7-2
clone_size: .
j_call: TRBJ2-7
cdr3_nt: TGTGCCAGCAGCTCGACAGGGCTCATCTCCTACGAGCAGTACTTC
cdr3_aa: CASSSTGLISYEQYF

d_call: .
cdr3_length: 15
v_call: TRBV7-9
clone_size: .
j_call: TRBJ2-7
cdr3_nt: TGTGCCAGCAGCGGCCGCGGACAGCACTCCTACGAGCAGTACTTC
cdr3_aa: CASSGRGQHSYEQYF

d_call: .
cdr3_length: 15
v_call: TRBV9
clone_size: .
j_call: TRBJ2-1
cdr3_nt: TGTGCCAGCAGCGAGAGAGGCAGCGCCAGGGATGAGCAGCTCTTC
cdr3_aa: CASSERGSARDEQLF

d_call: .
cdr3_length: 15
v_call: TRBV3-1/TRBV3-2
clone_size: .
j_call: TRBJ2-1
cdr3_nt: TGTGCCAGCAGGCTTTCCCAAGGTTGGCACAATGAGCAGTTCTTC
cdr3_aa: CASRLSQGWHNEQFF

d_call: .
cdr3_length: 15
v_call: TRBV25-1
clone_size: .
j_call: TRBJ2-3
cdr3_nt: TGTGCCAGCAGGAATAGTGGGGGACGCACAGATACGCAGTATTTT
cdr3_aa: CASRNSGGRTDTQYF

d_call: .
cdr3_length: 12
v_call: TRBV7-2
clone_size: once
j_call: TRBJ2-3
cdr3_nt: TGTGCCAGCAGACTGGTCACAGATACGCAGTATTTT
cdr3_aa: CASRLVTDTQYF

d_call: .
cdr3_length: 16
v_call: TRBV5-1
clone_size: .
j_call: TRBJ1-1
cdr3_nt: TGCGCCAGCAGCTTGGCCCCTTCCGGGTCGGCCACTGAAGCTTTCTTT
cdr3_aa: CASSLAPSGSATEAFF

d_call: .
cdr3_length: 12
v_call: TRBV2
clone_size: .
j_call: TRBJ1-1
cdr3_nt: TGTGCCAGCAGTGATTTCCTGTCTACAGCTTTCTTT
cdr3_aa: CASSDFLSTAFF

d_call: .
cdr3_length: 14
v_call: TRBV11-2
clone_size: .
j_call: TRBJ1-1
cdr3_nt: TGTGCCAGCAGCCCCTTTGGGGGGAACACTGAAGCTTTCTTT
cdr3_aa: CASSPFGGNTEAFF

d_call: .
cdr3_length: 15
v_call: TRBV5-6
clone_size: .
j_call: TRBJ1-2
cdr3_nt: TGTGCCAGCAGCTTGGTCTTCCCAGGGGAATATGGCTACACCTTC
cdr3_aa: CASSLVFPGEYGYTF

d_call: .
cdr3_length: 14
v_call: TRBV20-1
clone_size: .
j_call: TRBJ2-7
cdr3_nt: TGCAGTGCTAGTCGTTCAGCGAATTCCTACGAGCAGTACTTC
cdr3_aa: CSASRSANSYEQYF

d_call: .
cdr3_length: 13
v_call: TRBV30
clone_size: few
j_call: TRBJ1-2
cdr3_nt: TGTGCCTGGAGTGTACTTCGAGGGTATGGCTACACCTTC
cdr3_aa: CAWSVLRGYGYTF

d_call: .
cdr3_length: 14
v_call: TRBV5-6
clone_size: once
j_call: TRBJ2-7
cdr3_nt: TGTGCCAGCAGCTTCAGGCCAGGCTCCTACGAGCAGTACTTC
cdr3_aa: CASSFRPGSYEQYF

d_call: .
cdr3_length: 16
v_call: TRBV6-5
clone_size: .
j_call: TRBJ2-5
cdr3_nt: TGTGCCAGCAGTTACTCGAGGATGGGCGGGATTGGGACCCAGTACTTC
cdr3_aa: CASSYSRMGGIGTQYF

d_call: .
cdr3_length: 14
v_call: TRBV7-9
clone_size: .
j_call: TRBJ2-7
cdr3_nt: TGTGCCAGCAGTAAGGAGGGAGACTCCTACGAGCAGTACTTC
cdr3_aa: CASSKEGDSYEQYF

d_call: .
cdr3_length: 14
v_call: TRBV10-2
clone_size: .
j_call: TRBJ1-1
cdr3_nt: TGCGCCAGCAGTGATGGGACCCTGAACACTGAAGCTTTCTTT
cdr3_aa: CASSDGTLNTEAFF

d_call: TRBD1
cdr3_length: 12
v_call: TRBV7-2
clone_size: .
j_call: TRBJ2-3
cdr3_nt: TGTGCCAGCAGCCGACAGGGAAATACGCAGTATTTT
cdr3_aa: CASSRQGNTQYF

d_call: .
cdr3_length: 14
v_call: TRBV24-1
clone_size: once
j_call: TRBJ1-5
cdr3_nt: TGTGCCACCAGTGACTCAATGACAGGTCAGCCCCAGCATTTT
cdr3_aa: CATSDSMTGQPQHF

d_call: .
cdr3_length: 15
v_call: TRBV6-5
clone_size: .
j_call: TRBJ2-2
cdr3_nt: TGTGCCAGCAGAGTCGAGACTGGGTGGAACGGGGAGCTGTTTTTT
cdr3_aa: CASRVETGWNGELFF

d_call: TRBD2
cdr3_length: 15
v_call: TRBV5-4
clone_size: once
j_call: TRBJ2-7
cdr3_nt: TGTGCCAGCAGGGATGCTACTAGCGGAACTTACGAGCAGTACTTC
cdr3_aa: CASRDATSGTYEQYF

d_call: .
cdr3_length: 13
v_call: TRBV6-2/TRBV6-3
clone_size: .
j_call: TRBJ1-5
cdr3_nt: TGTGCCAGCAGTTTGACTAGCAATCAGCCCCAGCATTTT
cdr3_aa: CASSLTSNQPQHF

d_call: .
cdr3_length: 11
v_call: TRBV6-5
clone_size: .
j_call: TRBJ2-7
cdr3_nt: TGTGCCAGCAACAGAAACTACGAGCAGTACTTC
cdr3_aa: CASNRNYEQYF

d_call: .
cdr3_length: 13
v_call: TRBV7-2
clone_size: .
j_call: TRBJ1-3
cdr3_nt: TGTGCCAGCAGCTTATCGCTGCAAAACACCATATATTTT
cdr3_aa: CASSLSLQNTIYF

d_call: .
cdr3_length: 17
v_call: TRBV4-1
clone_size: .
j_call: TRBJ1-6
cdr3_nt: TGCGCCAGCAGCCAAGGAGGGAAAGGGGGTCCGAATTCACCCCTCCACTTT
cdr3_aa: CASSQGGKGGPNSPLHF

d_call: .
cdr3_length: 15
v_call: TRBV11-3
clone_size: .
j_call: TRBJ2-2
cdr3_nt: TGTGCCAGCAGCTTAGCAGGCGCTGGGGCCGGGGAGCTGTTTTTT
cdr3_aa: CASSLAGAGAGELFF

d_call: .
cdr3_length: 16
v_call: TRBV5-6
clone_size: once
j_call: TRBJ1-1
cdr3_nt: TGTGCCAGCAGCTTAGAAAAGGGGAGGGTGGCGTGGGAAGCTTTCTTT
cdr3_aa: CASSLEKGRVAWEAFF

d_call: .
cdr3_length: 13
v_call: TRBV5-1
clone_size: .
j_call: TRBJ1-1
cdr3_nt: TGCGCCAGCAGCTTAGGGAGTAACACTGAAGCTTTCTTT
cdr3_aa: CASSLGSNTEAFF

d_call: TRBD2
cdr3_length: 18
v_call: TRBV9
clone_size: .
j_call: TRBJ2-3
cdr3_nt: TGTGCCAGCAGCGTAGGACTAGCGGGGTACTCTAGCACAGATACGCAGTATTTT
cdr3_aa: CASSVGLAGYSSTDTQYF

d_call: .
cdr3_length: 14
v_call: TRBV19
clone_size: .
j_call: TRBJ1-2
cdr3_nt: TGTGCCAGTATCCGGGCAGGGAGGAACTATGGCTACACCTTC
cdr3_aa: CASIRAGRNYGYTF

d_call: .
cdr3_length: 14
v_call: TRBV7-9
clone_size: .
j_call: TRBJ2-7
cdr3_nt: TGTGCCAGCAGCTTGACAGTCGACTCCTACGAGCAGTACTTC
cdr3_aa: CASSLTVDSYEQYF

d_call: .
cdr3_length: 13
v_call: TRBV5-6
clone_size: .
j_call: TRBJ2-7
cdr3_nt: TGTGCCAGCTCCCCAGGGAGCTCCTACGAGCAGTACTTC
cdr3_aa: CASSPGSSYEQYF

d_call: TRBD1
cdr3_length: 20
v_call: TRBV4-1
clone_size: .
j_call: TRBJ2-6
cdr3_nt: TGCGCCAGCAGCCAAGCCGGACAGGGGCCATCCTTAACTGGGGCCAACGTCCTGACTTTC
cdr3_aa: CASSQAGQGPSLTGANVLTF

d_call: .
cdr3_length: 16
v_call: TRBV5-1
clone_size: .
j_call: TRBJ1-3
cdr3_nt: TGCGCCAGCAGGCCTCTCGTCGGGACCGCCGGAAACACCATATATTTT
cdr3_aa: CASRPLVGTAGNTIYF

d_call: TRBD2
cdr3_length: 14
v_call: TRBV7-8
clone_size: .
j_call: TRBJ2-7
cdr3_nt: TGTGCCAGCAGCGTGACTAGCGGGAGGTACGAGCAGTACTTC
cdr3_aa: CASSVTSGRYEQYF

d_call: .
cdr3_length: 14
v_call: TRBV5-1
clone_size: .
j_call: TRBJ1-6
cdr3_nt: TGCGCCAGCAGCGTAGTACAGGGTAATTCACCCCTCCACTTT
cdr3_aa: CASSVVQGNSPLHF

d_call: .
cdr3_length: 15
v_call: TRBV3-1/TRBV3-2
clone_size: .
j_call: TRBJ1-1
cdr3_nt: TGTGCCAGCAGCCAAGAAGACAGAGCCAACACTGAAGCTTTCTTT
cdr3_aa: CASSQEDRANTEAFF

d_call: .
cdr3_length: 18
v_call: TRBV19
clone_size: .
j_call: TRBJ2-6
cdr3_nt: TGTGCCAGTAGTATAGGTCGCAGCGAAGGTTCTGGGGCCAACGTCCTGACTTTC
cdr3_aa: CASSIGRSEGSGANVLTF

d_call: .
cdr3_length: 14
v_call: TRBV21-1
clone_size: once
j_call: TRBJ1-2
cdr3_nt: TGTGCCAGTAAACGACGGGGATTCGGAAGGGGCTACACCTTC
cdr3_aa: CASKRRGFGRGYTF

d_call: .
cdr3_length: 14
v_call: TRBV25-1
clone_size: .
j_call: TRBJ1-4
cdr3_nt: TGTGCCAGCAGTGAAGAATGGCGCGGAGAAAAACTGTTTTTT
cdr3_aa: CASSEEWRGEKLFF

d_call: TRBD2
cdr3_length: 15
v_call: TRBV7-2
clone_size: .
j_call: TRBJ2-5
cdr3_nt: TGTGCCAGCAGCTTAAGCGGGGGGTACCAAGAGACCCAGTACTTC
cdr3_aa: CASSLSGGYQETQYF

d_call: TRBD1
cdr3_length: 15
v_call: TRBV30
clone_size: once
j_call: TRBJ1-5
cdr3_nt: TGTGCCTGGAGCCAACAGGGGGATAGCAATCAGCCCCAGCATTTT
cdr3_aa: CAWSQQGDSNQPQHF